The sequence of this T cell receptor (beta chain) was determined in a study of cytomegalovirus exposure and HLA in healthy donors. Study-level information: The early release's HLA-typed donors yielded approximately 82 million unique TCRs. Under 90% of some 390 genotyped donors fell in the Caucasian-associated ancestry cluster.

Primers: 60 Vbeta forward and 13 Jbeta reverse. Sequencing was performed with immunoSEQ multiplex PCR; in TCRdb, only in-frame clones are kept and a portion is missing. In the table there are 200,000 or so clones, 75% to 85% of which are singletons. Study-wide findings and caveats: An analysis was carried out at a later point. It showed that HLA-associated TCR beta chains were more clonally expanded than equally common non-associated chains. As was reported, the HLA-A and HLA-B alleles of most subjects were accurately predicted from TCR beta sequences.

In regard to this clone: Its matching antigen is unknown.

The CDR3 is made up of 16 amino acids. The junction had 4 bases not matched to a gene; V was cut back by 0 bases and J by 2 bases. The germline CDR1 and CDR2 sequences are SGDLS and YYNGEE. The sequenced material came from PBMCs. The receptor was isolated from a woman aged 45-60 years in good health and CMV-seropositive. The chain joins TRBV9 to TRBJ2-2, with 7 bases that match TRBD2. CDR3 nucleotide sequence: TGTGCCAGCAGCGTAGGAGCGGGAATTAACACCGGGGAGCTGTTTTTT. Protein: CASSVGAGINTGELFF.